A selection of T cell receptor beta chains follows, all from one sample in a study of blood T cell repertoires in COVID-19. Libraries were prepared by immunoSEQ multiplex PCR; TCRdb keeps only in-frame clonotypes and omits some of them. The sample records 140,000 to 150,000 clones, over 75% being singletons. The sequencing sample was made of peripheral blood. The receptors here all came from a woman aged 50 to 65 with acute or convalescent COVID-19. CDR3s include the opening cysteine and the closing phenylalanine or tryptophan. D genes are given only for firm matches. Where a row states a size, it is once, few, many or the class of an expanded clone; other rows omit it.

V gene	D gene	CDR3 length	clone size	J gene	CDR3 DNA	CDR3 protein
TRBV28	NA	13	NA	TRBJ1-1	TGTGCCAGCAGTTTTCAACTCAACACTGAAGCTTTCTTT	CASSFQLNTEAFF
TRBV12-5	TRBD1	17	once	TRBJ1-4	TGTGCTAGTGGTTTGCCCCCCAGGGGGGCAACTAATGAAAAACTGTTTTTT	CASGLPPRGATNEKLFF
TRBV5-1	NA	13	NA	TRBJ1-4	TGCGCCAGCAGCTTGGTTTCATATGAAAAACTGTTTTTT	CASSLVSYEKLFF
TRBV2	TRBD1	14	NA	TRBJ1-2	TGTGCCAGCAGTGCTATTAGGGGGCATTATGGCTACACCTTC	CASSAIRGHYGYTF
TRBV29-1	NA	13	NA	TRBJ1-5	TGCAGCGTTGGAGCGGCTCACAATCAGCCCCAGCATTTT	CSVGAAHNQPQHF
TRBV9	TRBD1	16	NA	TRBJ2-5	TGTGCCAGCAGCGGGACAGGGGGCTTTTTACGGGAGACCCAGTACTTC	CASSGTGGFLRETQYF
TRBV7-9	NA	15	NA	TRBJ1-4	TGTGCCAGCAGCTTAAGCCAGGGGATGGATGAAAAACTGTTTTTT	CASSLSQGMDEKLFF
TRBV6-1	TRBD2	15	few	TRBJ2-5	TGTGCCAGCAGTCCTCTAGCGGGAGGGCGGGAGACCCAGTACTTC	CASSPLAGGRETQYF
TRBV5-4	TRBD1	14	NA	TRBJ1-2	TGTGCCAGCAGCTCGGCACAGGGGGCTCGCGGCTACACCTTC	CASSSAQGARGYTF
TRBV2	NA	14	NA	TRBJ1-4	TGTGCCAGCAGGAGGGAGGGGACGGTTGAAAAACTGTTTTTT	CASRREGTVEKLFF
TRBV10-3	NA	12	NA	TRBJ1-2	TGTGCCATCAAGGAGGTTTCCTATGGCTACACCTTC	CAIKEVSYGYTF
TRBV6-2/TRBV6-3	NA	14	once	TRBJ2-3	TGTGCCAGCAGTTACTACACGCGCACAGATACGCAGTATTTT	CASSYYTRTDTQYF
TRBV5-1	TRBD2	16	NA	TRBJ2-1	TGCGCCAGCAGCGCCCTACCACTAGCGGGGATGGATGAGCAGTTCTTC	CASSALPLAGMDEQFF
TRBV5-1	NA	18	NA	TRBJ1-6	TGCGCCAGCAGTTTAAGACAGGCGCCCCAGCGCGGAAATTCACCCCTCCACTTT	CASSLRQAPQRGNSPLHF
TRBV24-1	NA	14	NA	TRBJ2-5	TGTGCCACCAGTGTAGGGGGGGATGAGGAGACCCAGTACTTC	CATSVGGDEETQYF
TRBV3-1/TRBV3-2	TRBD1	14	NA	TRBJ1-2	TGTGCCAGCAGCCAAGATGACAGGGAATTCGGCTACACCTTC	CASSQDDREFGYTF
TRBV7-9	TRBD1	14	NA	TRBJ2-7	TGTGCCAGCAGCCAAGGACAGGGGGGAGACGAGCAGTACTTC	CASSQGQGGDEQYF
TRBV5-1	TRBD1	16	NA	TRBJ1-4	TGCGCCAGCAGCGAGTTGACAACAGGGGTGACTGAAAAACTGTTTTTT	CASSELTTGVTEKLFF
TRBV24-1	TRBD2	16	NA	TRBJ2-1	TGTGCCACCAGTGATAGGACTAGCGGGGGGCGCAATGAGCAGTTCTTC	CATSDRTSGGRNEQFF
TRBV5-6	TRBD1	15	NA	TRBJ1-5	TGTGCCAGCAGCTTGTCGATAGGGGGCTATCAGCCCCAGCATTTT	CASSLSIGGYQPQHF
TRBV6-5	TRBD1	15	NA	TRBJ1-5	TGTGCCAGCAGTTACTCCTGGACAGGGGATCAGCCCCAGCATTTT	CASSYSWTGDQPQHF
TRBV30	NA	16	NA	TRBJ2-4	TGTGCCTGGAGTGTAGGGACACCGCTAGCCAAAAACATTCAGTACTTC	CAWSVGTPLAKNIQYF
TRBV27	NA	13	NA	TRBJ1-2	TGTGCCAGCAGCCTTACAGCTAACTATGGCTACACCTTC	CASSLTANYGYTF
TRBV9	TRBD1	15	NA	TRBJ2-5	TGTGCCAGCAGTCCAGGGACAGCCGTCCGTGAGACCCAGTACTTC	CASSPGTAVRETQYF
TRBV14	NA	13	NA	TRBJ1-1	TGTGCCAGCAGCCTAGGGGCGCACACTGAAGCTTTCTTT	CASSLGAHTEAFF
TRBV2	NA	13	once	TRBJ1-2	TGTGCCAGCAGTAGGGGCGGGAGCGAGGGCTACACCTTC	CASSRGGSEGYTF
TRBV19	TRBD2	17	NA	TRBJ2-1	TGTGCCAGTAGTAGGACTAGCGGGAGGGCTCTATACAATGAGCAGTTCTTC	CASSRTSGRALYNEQFF
TRBV6-6	TRBD1	14	few	TRBJ1-6	TGTGCCAGCACGGGACAGGGGTGGAATTCACCCCTCCACTTT	CASTGQGWNSPLHF
TRBV29-1	TRBD1	13	few	TRBJ1-6	TGCAGCGTTGCAGGACAGGGGAATTCACCCCTCCACTTT	CSVAGQGNSPLHF
TRBV14	TRBD1	15	NA	TRBJ1-1	TGTGCCAGCAGCCACCGGGACAGGGGGACCGCTGAAGCTTTCTTT	CASSHRDRGTAEAFF
TRBV5-8	TRBD2	14	NA	TRBJ2-4	TGTGCCAGCAGCGGGGGACTAGCGAAAAACATTCAGTACTTC	CASSGGLAKNIQYF
TRBV5-5	TRBD1	12	NA	TRBJ1-5	TGTGCCAGCAGCCTACAGGGGAAGCCCCAGCATTTT	CASSLQGKPQHF
TRBV3-1/TRBV3-2	TRBD1	14	NA	TRBJ2-3	TGTGCCAGCAGCCAAGGGGACAGGCCAAATACGCAGTATTTT	CASSQGDRPNTQYF
TRBV7-2	TRBD1	14	once	TRBJ2-7	TGTGCCAGCAGCTTGGGACAGAGCTCCTACGAGCAGTACTTC	CASSLGQSSYEQYF
TRBV4-1	NA	16	NA	TRBJ2-3	TGCGCCAGCAGCCAAGAGGGCTACCCGAGCACAGATACGCAGTATTTT	CASSQEGYPSTDTQYF